The 26 T cell receptor beta chains in this list originate from one sample, sequenced in a study of cytomegalovirus exposure and HLA in healthy donors. Amplification used 60 Vbeta primers and 13 Jbeta primers. Using immunoSEQ multiplex PCR, the repertoire was profiled, and TCRdb retains in-frame clones only, with some absent. The table records over 30,000 clones, roughly 85% of them present only once. The specimen sequenced was PBMCs. Source of these receptors: a woman aged 40 to 49 in good health and CMV-seropositive.

V and J are TRBV5-5 and TRBJ2-2, with D possibly being TRBD1 (5 bases). V shed 2 bases and J shed 6 bases, with 17 bases lying between them. Germline lookup yields CDR1 SGHKS and CDR2 YYEKEE (reference sequence). The CDR3 extends over 16 amino acids. In DNA form, the CDR3 reads TGTGCCAGCAGCTTCGATTCTGGGGCGCACGCCGGGGAGCTGTTTTTT. Its protein product is CASSFDSGAHAGELFF.

The CDR3 reads CASSISAGPANTGELFF. DNA for the CDR3: TGTGCCAGTAGTATAAGTGCAGGGCCGGCGAACACCGGGGAGCTGTTTTTT. The chain combines TRBV19 with TRBJ2-2; a weak D match, TRBD1 (5 bases). CDR3 length: 17 amino acids. Germline V gene sequence: CDR1 LNHDA, CDR2 SQIVND (reference sequence). The germline V and J ends were trimmed by 2 bases and 0 bases, with 13 bases remaining between them. Using reference TRBV19 and TRBJ2-2 for the parts outside the CDR3, the full variable domain is DGGITQSPKYLFRKEGQNVTLSCEQNLNHDAMYWYRQDPGQGLRLIYYSQIVNDFQKGDIAEGYSVSREKKESFPLTVTSAQKNPTAFYLCASSISAGPANTGELFFGEGSRLTVL.

This chain links TRBV5-1 with TRBJ2-3, with TRBD2 matching over 11 bases. V lost 4 bases to trimming and J lost 4 bases; unmatched junction nucleotides: 5. This CDR3 spans 15 amino acids. Germline CDR1 and CDR2: SGHRS and YFSETQ. CDR3 protein: CASSPTSGAADTQYF. DNA of the CDR3: TGCGCCAGCAGCCCGACTAGCGGGGCCGCAGATACGCAGTATTTT.

The J gene is TRBJ2-6, the V gene TRBV6-6; D gene uncertain. This CDR3 spans 15 amino acids. CDR1 and CDR2 (germline): MNHNY, SVGAGI (reference sequence). Trimming pared 5 bases from V and 3 bases from J, leaving 11 bases between. The CDR3 DNA follows: TGTGCCAGCAGTCCCGTTACAAGTGGGGCCAACGTCCTGACTTTC. Its translation: CASSPVTSGANVLTF.

V is TRBV11-2 and J is TRBJ2-1, with 7 bases fitting TRBD2. The CDR3 is 15 amino acids. Losses at the gene ends were 7 bases for V and 0 bases for J; bases not matched to a gene: 6. Germline V gene data show CDR1 as SGHAT and CDR2 as FQNNGV. Here the CDR3 reads CASTLRGDSYNEQFF. DNA for the CDR3: TGTGCCAGCACCCTCCGGGGGGACTCCTACAATGAGCAGTTCTTC. The whole variable domain, filled in from reference TRBV11-2 and TRBJ2-1, reads EAGVAQSPRYKIIEKRQSVAFWCNPISGHATLYWYQQILGQGPKLLIQFQNNGVVDDSQLPKDRFSAERLKGVDSTLKIQPAKLEDSAVYLCASTLRGDSYNEQFFGPGTRLTVL.

This clone has a handful of counts. The chain carries TRBV13 and TRBJ1-2, with TRBD1 identical over 10 bases. The CDR3 totals 15 residues. Germline V gene lookup returns CDR1 PRHDT and CDR2 FYEKMQ (reference sequence). Trimming removed 6 bases from V and 8 bases from J; junction bases left unmatched: 12. As DNA, the CDR3 is TGTGCCAGCAGGCTCGCCGGGACAGGGGCTATCGGCTACACCTTC. Residues: CASRLAGTGAIGYTF.

The rearrangement joins TRBV25-1 to TRBJ1-4; D remains unclear. Germline V CDR1 and CDR2: MGHDK, SYGVNS. With 1 base removed from V and 0 bases from J, the gap between germline ends came to 9 bases. The CDR3 is made up of 16 amino acids. The DNA for the CDR3 is TGTGCCAGCAGTGAATTACAGACCGCAACTAATGAAAAACTGTTTTTT. As protein: CASSELQTATNEKLFF.

This chain links TRBV7-2 with TRBJ1-3; 9 bases map to TRBD1. CDR3 size: 15 residues. Per germline, CDR1 SGHTA and CDR2 FQGNSA. With 5 bases clipped from V and 2 bases from J, the junction kept 4 bases outside the gene matches. CDR3 nucleotide sequence: TGTGCCAGCAGCAGACAGGGGGGGCCTGGAAACACCATATATTTT. Encoded protein: CASSRQGGPGNTIYF.

V is TRBV11-2 and J is TRBJ1-1; D is ambiguous. With 5 bases removed from V and 4 bases from J, the gap between germline ends came to 5 bases. The CDR3 is 11 amino acids. CDR1 SGHAT and CDR2 FQNNGV come from the germline V gene. The CDR3 reads CASSLPTEAFF. DNA for the CDR3: TGTGCCAGCAGCCTCCCCACTGAAGCTTTCTTT.

The chain couples TRBV6-5 to TRBJ1-1; D unclear. V was trimmed by 2 bases and J by 4 bases, leaving 8 bases between them. CDR1 MNHEY and CDR2 SVGAGI come from the germline V gene. The CDR3 loop spans 13 amino acids. The CDR3 bases are TGTGCCAGCAGTTACCGATCGGGCACTGAAGCTTTCTTT. It translates to CASSYRSGTEAFF.

This clone came up a few times. The chain employs TRBV19 and TRBJ1-2; no reliable D call. CDR1 is LNHDA and CDR2 is SQIVND in the germline V gene (reference sequence). The CDR3 has 13 amino acids. Trimming removed 3 bases at V and 2 bases at J, with 7 bases between. The CDR3: CASSMSVNYGYTF. CDR3 coding DNA: TGTGCCAGTAGTATGTCGGTCAACTATGGCTACACCTTC.

This clone occurred a few times. The chain is built from TRBV7-8 and TRBJ2-3; 8 nucleotides match TRBD2. After removal of 5 bases from V and 10 bases from J, the junction contained 2 bases not matched to a gene. This CDR3 contains 11 residues. CDR1 is SGHVS, CDR2 FQNEAQ, per germline. CDR3 amino acids: CASSAGGAQYF. DNA of the CDR3: TGTGCCAGCAGCGCGGGGGGAGCGCAGTATTTT.

The chain employs TRBV6-5 and TRBJ2-1; no reliable D call. CDR1 is MNHEY, CDR2 SVGAGI, per germline. This CDR3 has 15 amino acids. V gave up 3 bases and J gave up 0 bases, with 9 bases separating them. The CDR3 DNA reads as TGTGCCAGCAGTTATTTGGCCTTCTCCTACAATGAGCAGTTCTTC. It specifies CASSYLAFSYNEQFF.

The V and J genes are TRBV4-2 and TRBJ2-7; a weak D match, TRBD2 (5 bases). V was trimmed by 0 bases and J by 6 bases, leaving 12 bases between them. The CDR3 contains 14 residues. Germline V lookup: CDR1 LGHNA, CDR2 YNFKEQ. DNA of the CDR3: TGTGCCAGCAGCCAAGACGGGGTCGGACCCGAGCAGTACTTC. As protein: CASSQDGVGPEQYF.

Concerning this clone: An end of the junction does not agree with germline; a read error may underlie this. The rearrangement joins TRBV7-2 to TRBJ2-5; D is unresolved. The germline V gene has CDR1 SGHTA and CDR2 FQGNSA. There are 14 residues in the CDR3. CDR3 protein: CASSHLSGQETQYF. Here the CDR3 DNA reads TGCGCCAGCAGCCACCTCTCCGGCCAAGAGACCCAGTACTTC.

The chain has TRBV7-8 and TRBJ2-6, with 8 bases identical to TRBD1. The V segment lost 4 bases and the J segment 0 bases; nucleotides outside the gene matches: 17. Germline loops: CDR1 SGHVS, CDR2 FQNEAQ. The CDR3 loop spans 21 amino acids. The CDR3 nucleotides read TGTGCCAGCAGCTCCTCAGGAGGGACAGGTTCTTATAACTCTGGGGCCAACGTCCTGACTTTC. Translating it yields CASSSSGGTGSYNSGANVLTF.

The chain links TRBV10-1 to TRBJ2-1; D is uncertain. Germline values: CDR1 WNHNN, CDR2 SYGVQD (reference sequence). V dropped 3 bases and J dropped 10 bases, with 10 bases sitting between them. The CDR3 has 12 amino acids. As DNA, the CDR3 is TGCGCCAGCAGTGATGCCGGTCGCGAGCAGTTCTTC. Translating it yields CASSDAGREQFF.

The chain couples TRBV7-8 to TRBJ2-7, with D tentatively TRBD1 (5 bases). This CDR3 is built from 14 residues. Between the trimmed V and J ends, which lost 4 bases and 6 bases, there was a span of 16 bases. From germline, CDR1 is SGHVS and CDR2 FQNEAQ. CDR3 bases: TGTGCCAGCAGCTCCCAGGGTGTGAATCGCGAGCAGTACTTC. This gives the protein CASSSQGVNREQYF.

The chain carries TRBV9 and TRBJ2-1; perhaps TRBD2 as D (6 bases). The length of the CDR3 is 16 residues. Germline assignment: CDR1 SGDLS and CDR2 YYNGEE. V was shortened by 3 bases and J by 1 base, with 14 bases between the two germline ends. The CDR3 DNA reads TGTGCCAGCAGCGAGGATCCGGGACTGTCCTACAATGAGCAGTTCTTC. Translated, it gives CASSEDPGLSYNEQFF.

The chain carries TRBV5-6 and TRBJ1-4; TRBD1 agrees at 7 bases. The germline CDR1 and CDR2 sequences are SGHDT and YYEEEE. CDR3 length equals 15 residues. V lost 4 bases, J lost 8 bases, and 11 bases stayed unmatched. The CDR3 region is CASSNQQGSSEKLFF. For the CDR3, the DNA is TGTGCCAGCAGCAACCAACAGGGGTCGAGCGAAAAACTGTTTTTT.

The genes are TRBV5-4 and TRBJ2-5, with 11 bases aligning to TRBD1. This CDR3 comprises 17 residues. Germline V gene data show CDR1 as SGHNT and CDR2 as YYREEE (reference sequence). V gave up 4 bases and J gave up 5 bases; unmatched junction bases: 13. CDR3 in amino acids: CASSAEPGQGVLETQYF. In DNA, the CDR3 is TGTGCCAGCAGCGCAGAACCGGGACAGGGGGTTCTGGAGACCCAGTACTTC.

Remarks on this clone: Germline is not matched at one junction end, which may reflect a read error. The chain links TRBV27 to TRBJ1-1; no firm D call. This CDR3 has 15 amino acids. Germline V lookup: CDR1 MNHEY, CDR2 SMNVEV (reference sequence). As DNA, the CDR3 is TGTGCCATCAGTGAGGAGGAGGGCCTGAACACTGAAGCTTTCTTT. Its protein is CAISEEEGLNTEAFF.

V and J are TRBV14 and TRBJ1-1; 7 nucleotides align to TRBD1. Germline trimming cut 6 bases from V and 4 bases from J; bases unmatched to any gene: 5. Germline-derived CDR1 and CDR2 are SGHDN and FVKESK. This CDR3 is 13 amino acids long. The CDR3 loop reads CASRRQGGTEAFF. For the CDR3, the DNA is TGTGCCAGCAGGCGACAGGGCGGCACTGAAGCTTTCTTT. The variable domain in full, with the rest retrieved from reference TRBV14 and TRBJ1-1, is EAGVTQFPSHSVIEKGQTVTLRCDPISGHDNLYWYRRVMGKEIKFLLHFVKESKQDESGMPNNRFLAERTGGTYSTLKVQPAELEDSGVYFCASRRQGGTEAFFGQGTRLTVV.

V and J are TRBV19 and TRBJ2-5; D gene uncertain. Per germline, CDR1 LNHDA and CDR2 SQIVND (reference sequence). This CDR3 is 14 amino acids long. With 4 bases removed from V and 2 bases from J, the gap between germline ends came to 11 bases. CDR3 protein: CASSTENPQETQYF. In DNA form, the CDR3 reads TGTGCCAGTAGTACCGAGAATCCTCAAGAGACCCAGTACTTC.

In the case of this clone: An end of the junction differs from the germline gene, which may be a read error. The CDR3 DNA sequence: TGTTCCAGCAGCCGCGTTCCTGGCTACACCTTC. Protein: CSSSRVPGYTF. The V gene is TRBV7-9, the J gene TRBJ1-2; unclear D gene. The CDR3 has 11 residues. The germline CDR1 and CDR2 sequences are SEHNR and FQNEAQ (reference sequence).

The genes are TRBV20-1 and TRBJ1-4; perhaps TRBD1 as D (5 bases). The CDR3 runs 11 residues. V was cut by 5 bases and J by 7 bases, with 8 bases left in between. Germline lookup yields CDR1 DFQATT and CDR2 SNEGSKA (reference sequence). The CDR3 coding sequence is TGCAGTGCTGGGGGGGTTGAAAAACTGTTTTTT. As protein: CSAGGVEKLFF.